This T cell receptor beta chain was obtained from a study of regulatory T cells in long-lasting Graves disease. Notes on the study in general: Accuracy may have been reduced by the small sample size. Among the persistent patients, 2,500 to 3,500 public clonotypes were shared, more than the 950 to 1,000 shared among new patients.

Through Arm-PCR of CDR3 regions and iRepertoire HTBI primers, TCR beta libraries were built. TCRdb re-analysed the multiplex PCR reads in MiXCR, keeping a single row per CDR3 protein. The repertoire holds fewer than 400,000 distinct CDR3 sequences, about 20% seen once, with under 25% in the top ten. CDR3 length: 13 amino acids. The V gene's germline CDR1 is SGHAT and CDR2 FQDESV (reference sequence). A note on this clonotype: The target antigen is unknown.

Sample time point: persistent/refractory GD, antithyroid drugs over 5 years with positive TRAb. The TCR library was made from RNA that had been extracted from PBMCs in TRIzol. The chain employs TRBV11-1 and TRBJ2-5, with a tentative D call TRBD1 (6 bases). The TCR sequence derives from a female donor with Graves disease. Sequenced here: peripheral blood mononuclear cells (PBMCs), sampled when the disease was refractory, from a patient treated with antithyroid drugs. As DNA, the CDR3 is TGTGTCAGTGCGAGTCCAGGGGAAGAGACCCAGTACTTC. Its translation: CVSASPGEETQYF.